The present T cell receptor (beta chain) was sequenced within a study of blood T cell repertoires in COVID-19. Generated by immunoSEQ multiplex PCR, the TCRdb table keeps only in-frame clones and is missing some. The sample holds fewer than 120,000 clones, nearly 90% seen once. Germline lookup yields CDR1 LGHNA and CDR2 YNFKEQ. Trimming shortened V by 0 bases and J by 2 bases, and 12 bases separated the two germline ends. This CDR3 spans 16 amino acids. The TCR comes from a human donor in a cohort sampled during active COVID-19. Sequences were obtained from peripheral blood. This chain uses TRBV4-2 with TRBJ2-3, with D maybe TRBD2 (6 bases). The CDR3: CASSQDPGLHTDTQYF. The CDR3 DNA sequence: TGTGCCAGCAGCCAAGATCCGGGACTCCACACAGATACGCAGTATTTT.